A few counts support the clone carrying this TCR beta chain. This CDR3 is 14 amino acids long. The V gene end was trimmed by 7 bases and the J gene end by 3 bases; junction bases not matched to a gene: 6. Germline V gene lookup returns CDR1 SGHRS and CDR2 YFSETQ. This specimen comes from a study of blood T cell repertoires in COVID-19. At the level of the study: Sample material is recorded as cDNA or gDNA derived from T cells, B-cell-depleted T cells, or PBMCs.

The table came from immunoSEQ multiplex PCR; TCRdb's copy has only in-frame clones and leaves some out. The sample includes tens of thousands of clones, more than 85% of them seen just once. This TCR was recovered from a man aged 55 to 70 with active or convalescent COVID-19. The sequencing input was peripheral blood. V gene TRBV5-1 combines with J gene TRBJ2-2, with 7 bases matching TRBD2. CDR3 nucleotide sequence: TGCGCCAGCGGGGGGGTCCGGGACACCGGGGAGCTGTTTTTT. This sequence encodes CASGGVRDTGELFF.